This T cell receptor beta chain was sequenced in a study of blood T cell repertoires in COVID-19. CDR3 length: 11 amino acids. Germline V gene lookup returns CDR1 SNHLY and CDR2 FYNNEI. V was shortened by 3 bases and J by 16 bases, with 13 bases between the two germline ends. Libraries were prepared by immunoSEQ multiplex PCR; TCRdb keeps only in-frame clonotypes and omits some of them. Among some 390,000 clones listed, around 91% were seen once. The clonotype was recovered from a woman aged 35 to 49 with COVID-19, enrolled during active disease. The rearrangement uses TRBV2 and TRBJ2-1; perhaps TRBD1 as D (5 bases). Sequencing used peripheral blood. CDR3 in DNA: TGTGCCAGCAGTGAGTTCCAGGGTGGATTCTTC. Protein: CASSEFQGGFF. The entire variable domain, with the rest obtained from reference TRBV2 and TRBJ2-1, is as follows: EPEVTQTPSHQVTQMGQEVILRCVPISNHLYFYWYRQILGQKVEFLVSFYNNEISEKSEIFDDQFSVERPDGSNFTLKIRSTKLEDSAMYFCASSEFQGGFFGPGTRLTVL.